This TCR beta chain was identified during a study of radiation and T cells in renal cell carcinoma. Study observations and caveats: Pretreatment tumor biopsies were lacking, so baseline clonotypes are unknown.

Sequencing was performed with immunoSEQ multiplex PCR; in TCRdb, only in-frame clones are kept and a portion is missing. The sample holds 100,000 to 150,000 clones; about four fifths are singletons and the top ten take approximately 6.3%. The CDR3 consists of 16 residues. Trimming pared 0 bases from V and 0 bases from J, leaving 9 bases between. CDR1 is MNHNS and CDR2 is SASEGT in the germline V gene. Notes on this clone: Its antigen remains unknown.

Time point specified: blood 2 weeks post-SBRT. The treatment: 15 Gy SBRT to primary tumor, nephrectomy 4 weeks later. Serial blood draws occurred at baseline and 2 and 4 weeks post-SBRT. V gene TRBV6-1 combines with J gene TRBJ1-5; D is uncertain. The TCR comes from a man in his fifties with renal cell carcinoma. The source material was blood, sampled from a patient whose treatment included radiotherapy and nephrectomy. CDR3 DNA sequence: TGTGCCAGCAGTGAAGCCCTTGGGTATAGCAATCAGCCCCAGCATTTT. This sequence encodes CASSEALGYSNQPQHF.